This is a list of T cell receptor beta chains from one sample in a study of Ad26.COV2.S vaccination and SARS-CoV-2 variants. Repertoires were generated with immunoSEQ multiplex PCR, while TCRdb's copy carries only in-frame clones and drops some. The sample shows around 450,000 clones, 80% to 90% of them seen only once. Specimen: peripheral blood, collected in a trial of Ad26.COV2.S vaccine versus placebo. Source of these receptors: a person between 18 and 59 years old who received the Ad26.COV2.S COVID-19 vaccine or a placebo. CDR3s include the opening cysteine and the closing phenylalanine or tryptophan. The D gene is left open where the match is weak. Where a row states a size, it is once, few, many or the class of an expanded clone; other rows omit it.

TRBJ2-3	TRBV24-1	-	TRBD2	CATAGTSAFTDTQYF	TGTGCCACGGCCGGGACTAGCGCCTTCACAGATACGCAGTATTTT
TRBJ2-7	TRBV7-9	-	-	CASSLGVGAKYEQYF	TGTGCCAGCAGCTTAGGGGTGGGGGCTAAGTACGAGCAGTACTTC
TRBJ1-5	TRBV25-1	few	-	CASSGANQPQHF	TGTGCCAGCAGTGGCGCGAATCAGCCCCAGCATTTT
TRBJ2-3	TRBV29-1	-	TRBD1	CSAQTGGYTDTQYF	TGCAGCGCACAGACAGGGGGGTACACAGATACGCAGTATTTT
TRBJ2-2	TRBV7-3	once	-	CASSLYMNTGELFF	TGTGCCAGCAGCTTATACATGAACACCGGGGAGCTGTTTTTT
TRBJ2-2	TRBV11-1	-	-	CATGALRSGELFF	TGTGCCACCGGGGCCCTAAGGTCCGGGGAGCTGTTTTTT
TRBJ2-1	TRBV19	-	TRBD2	CASSPGGRPYNEQFF	TGTGCCAGTAGTCCGGGGGGGAGGCCGTACAATGAGCAGTTCTTC
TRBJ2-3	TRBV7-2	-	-	CASSLAPLDTQYF	TGTGCCAGCAGCTTAGCGCCCTTAGATACGCAGTATTTT
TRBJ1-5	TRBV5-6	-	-	CASSWGLGGTEPQHF	TGTGCCAGCAGCTGGGGCCTGGGGGGAACAGAGCCCCAGCATTTT
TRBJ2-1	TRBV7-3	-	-	CASSLQGRYNEQFF	TGTGCCAGCAGCTTACAGGGGAGGTACAATGAGCAGTTCTTC
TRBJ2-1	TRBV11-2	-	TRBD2	CASSSLAGGVYNEQFF	TGTGCCAGCAGCTCCCTAGCGGGGGGGGTTTACAATGAGCAGTTCTTC
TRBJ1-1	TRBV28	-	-	CASSLSTGNTEAFF	TGTGCCAGCAGTTTATCCACGGGCAACACTGAAGCTTTCTTT
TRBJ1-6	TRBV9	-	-	CASSVWPEGNSPLHF	TGTGCCAGCAGCGTTTGGCCCGAGGGGAATTCACCCCTCCACTTT
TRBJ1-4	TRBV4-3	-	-	CASSRYLVTNEKLFF	TGCGCCAGCAGCCGCTACCTGGTGACTAATGAAAAACTGTTTTTT
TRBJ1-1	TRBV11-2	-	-	CASSRPLTTDLNTEAFF	TGTGCCAGCAGCCGCCCACTTACGACAGATCTGAACACTGAAGCTTTCTTT
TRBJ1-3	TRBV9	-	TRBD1	CASSGDTGASGNTIYF	TGTGCCAGCAGCGGTGACACAGGGGCTAGTGGAAACACCATATATTTT
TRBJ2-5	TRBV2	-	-	CASSDPDRGETQYF	TGTGCCAGCAGTGACCCGGACCGGGGAGAGACCCAGTACTTC
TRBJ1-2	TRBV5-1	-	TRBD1	CASSPGQGRYGYTF	TGCGCCAGCAGCCCCGGACAGGGCCGGTATGGCTACACCTTC
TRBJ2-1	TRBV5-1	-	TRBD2	CASSLREGGGYNEQFF	TGCGCCAGCAGCCTCCGGGAGGGGGGAGGTTACAATGAGCAGTTCTTC
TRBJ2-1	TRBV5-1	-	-	CASSQQAGSYNEQFF	TGCGCCAGCAGCCAACAGGCGGGCTCCTACAATGAGCAGTTCTTC
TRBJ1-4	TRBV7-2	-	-	CASRPQGGGEKLFF	TGTGCCAGCAGACCCCAGGGTGGGGGTGAAAAACTGTTTTTT
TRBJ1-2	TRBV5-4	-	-	CASSLGEGNYGYTF	TGTGCCAGCAGCTTGGGGGAAGGGAACTATGGCTACACCTTC
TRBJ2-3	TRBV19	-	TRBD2	CASSMGLGTDTQYF	TGTGCCAGTAGTATGGGACTAGGCACAGATACGCAGTATTTT
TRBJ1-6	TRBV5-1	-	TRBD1	CASSLATTGVGSPLHF	TGCGCCAGCAGCTTGGCTACAACAGGGGTGGGTTCACCCCTCCACTTT
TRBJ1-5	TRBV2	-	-	CASSEGGLHRSNQPQHF	TGTGCCAGTTCGGAGGGTGGTTTACACAGGAGCAATCAGCCCCAGCATTTT
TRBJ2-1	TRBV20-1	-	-	CSASSGGYHNEQFF	TGCAGTGCTAGTTCTGGGGGGTACCACAATGAGCAGTTCTTC
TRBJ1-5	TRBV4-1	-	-	CASSQYGLYNQPQHF	TGCGCCAGCAGCCAATATGGGTTGTACAATCAGCCCCAGCATTTT
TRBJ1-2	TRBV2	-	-	CASSTRTEIYGYTF	TGTGCCAGCAGCACCAGGACGGAGATCTATGGCTACACCTTC
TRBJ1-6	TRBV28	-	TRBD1	CASSLILQGYHNSPLHF	TGTGCCAGCAGTTTAATCTTACAGGGGTACCATAATTCACCCCTCCACTTT
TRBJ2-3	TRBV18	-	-	CASSPSGDTDTQYF	TGTGCCAGCTCACCCTCAGGAGACACAGATACGCAGTATTTT
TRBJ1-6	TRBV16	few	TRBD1	CASSQSGTGYNSPLHF	TGTGCCAGCAGCCAATCGGGGACAGGGTACAATTCACCCCTCCACTTT
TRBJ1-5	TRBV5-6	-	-	CASSRAPDGTPQHF	TGTGCCAGCAGTCGGGCCCCGGACGGTACGCCCCAGCATTTT
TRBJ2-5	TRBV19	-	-	CASSIRPSALGEETQYF	TGTGCCAGTAGTATTCGCCCTAGTGCTCTAGGGGAGGAGACCCAGTACTTC
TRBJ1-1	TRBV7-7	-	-	CAIGSILNTEAFF	TGTGCTATCGGGTCGATCCTGAACACTGAAGCTTTCTTT
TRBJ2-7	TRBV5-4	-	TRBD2	CASSPGGGTSYEQYF	TGTGCCAGCAGCCCCGGGGGGGGTACGTCCTACGAGCAGTACTTC
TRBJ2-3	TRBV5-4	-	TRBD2	CASSPTSGTSTDTQYF	TGTGCCAGCAGCCCAACTAGCGGGACTAGCACAGATACGCAGTATTTT
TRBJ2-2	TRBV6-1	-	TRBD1	CASSEAWDRGENTGELFF	TGTGCCAGCAGTGAAGCTTGGGACAGGGGGGAGAACACCGGGGAGCTGTTTTTT
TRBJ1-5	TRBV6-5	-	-	CASWASRINQPQHF	TGTGCCAGCTGGGCCTCCCGAATTAATCAGCCCCAGCATTTT
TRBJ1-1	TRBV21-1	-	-	CASSKGATRMNTEAFF	TGTGCCAGCAGCAAGGGGGCTACAAGAATGAACACTGAAGCTTTCTTT
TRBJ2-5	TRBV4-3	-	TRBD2	CASSQDYREGETQYF	TGCGCCAGCAGCCAAGATTACCGGGAGGGGGAGACCCAGTACTTC
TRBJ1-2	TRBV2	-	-	CASSELPTNNYGYTF	TGTGCCAGCAGTGAATTACCGACTAATAACTATGGCTACACCTTC
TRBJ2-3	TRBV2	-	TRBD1	CASSRWTGEDTQYF	TGTGCCAGCAGTCGATGGACAGGGGAAGATACGCAGTATTTT
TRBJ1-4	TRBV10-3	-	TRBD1	CATGDRTPTNEKLFF	TGTGCCACCGGGGACAGAACTCCAACTAATGAAAAACTGTTTTTT
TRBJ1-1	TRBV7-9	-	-	CASSSVGQNTEAFF	TGTGCCAGCAGTTCGGTGGGGCAGAACACTGAAGCTTTCTTT
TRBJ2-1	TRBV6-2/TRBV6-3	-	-	CASSHTRFYNEQFF	TGTGCCAGCAGTCATACCCGATTCTACAATGAGCAGTTCTTC
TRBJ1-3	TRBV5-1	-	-	CASSPVSSGNTIYF	TGCGCCAGCAGCCCCGTTAGCTCTGGAAACACCATATATTTT
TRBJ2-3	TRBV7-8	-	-	CASSPDHLDTDTQYF	TGTGCCAGCAGCCCGGACCACTTAGACACAGATACGCAGTATTTT